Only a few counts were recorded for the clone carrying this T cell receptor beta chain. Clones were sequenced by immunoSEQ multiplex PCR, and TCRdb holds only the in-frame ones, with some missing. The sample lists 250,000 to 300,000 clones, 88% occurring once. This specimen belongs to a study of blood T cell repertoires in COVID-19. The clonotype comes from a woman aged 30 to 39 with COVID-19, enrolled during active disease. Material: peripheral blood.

The DNA for the CDR3 is TGTGCCAGCAGGAGGGACAGGGGATACCCCTACGAGCAGTACTTC. Translating gives CASRRDRGYPYEQYF. The chain couples TRBV2 to TRBJ2-7, with 10 positions matching TRBD1. This CDR3 is 15 amino acids long. V shed 6 bases and J 2 bases; nucleotides not matched to a gene: 7. The germline V gene has CDR1 SNHLY and CDR2 FYNNEI.